Each of the 29 T cell receptor beta chains below was sequenced from the same sample in a study of blood T cell repertoires in COVID-19 (dated by TCRdb to 2018 to 2020). The receptor library was made with the immunoSEQ multiplex PCR assay. In TCRdb, the immuneACCESS table is reduced to in-frame sequences with V and J assigned. These tables do not hold every clone; where another copy was compared, an unresolved V gene accounts for under half, and the others remain unexplained. Recorded for this sample are approximately 130,000 clones; 70% to 90% of them occurred a single time. Less than 2% of the sample goes to the ten largest clones. The sample was peripheral blood. These receptors were obtained from a human donor in a cohort sampled during active COVID-19.

This chain links TRBV3-1 (or the pseudogene TRBV3-2) with TRBJ2-5; 12 bases are a match to TRBD2. The length of the CDR3 is 17 residues. V shed 4 bases, J shed 6 bases, and the junction held 12 bases outside the gene matches. Looked up from germline, CDR1 is LGHDT and CDR2 is YNNKEL (reference sequence). The CDR3 reads CASSPTSGGPLGKTQYF. Here the CDR3 DNA reads TGTGCCAGCAGCCCGACTAGCGGGGGCCCCCTCGGAAAGACCCAGTACTTC.

This clone appeared a few times. This chain uses TRBV6-5 with TRBJ1-1, with D possibly matching TRBD1 (5 bases). V dropped 0 bases and J dropped 5 bases, with 16 bases sitting between them. Germline V gene lookup returns CDR1 MNHEY and CDR2 SVGAGI. This CDR3 has 16 residues. The CDR3 DNA is TGTGCCAGCAGTTACTCGCTGGACACAGTCAGAACTGAAGCTTTCTTT. As protein: CASSYSLDTVRTEAFF.

V is TRBV12-3 or TRBV12-4 and J is TRBJ2-4; D perhaps matches TRBD1 (5 bases). The ends were cut back, 7 bases at V and 8 bases at J, with 12 bases in the middle. The CDR3 extends over 12 amino acids. The CDR3, as DNA: TGTGCCAGCACCAAGGGGCAGGACATTCAGTACTTC. Its translation is CASTKGQDIQYF.

This chain joins TRBV11-2 and TRBJ2-7, with 11 nucleotides matching TRBD1. The CDR3 runs to 18 residues. Trimming at V came to 5 bases and at J to 0 bases, leaving 12 bases not matched to a gene. Looked up from germline, CDR1 is SGHAT and CDR2 is FQNNGV. The CDR3 loop is CASSAPDRGLVNSYEQYF. For the CDR3, the DNA is TGTGCCAGCAGCGCTCCGGACAGGGGGCTCGTGAACTCCTACGAGCAGTACTTC.

The chain recombines TRBV10-3 with TRBJ2-5; 10 nucleotides align to TRBD2. V dropped 7 bases and J dropped 3; count of bases not matched to a gene: 11. The CDR3 is made up of 16 amino acids. CDR1 is ENHRY and CDR2 is SYGVKD in the germline V gene. The CDR3 loop is CAIKSVASGGKETQYF. The CDR3 DNA reads TGTGCCATCAAAAGTGTCGCTAGCGGGGGAAAAGAGACCCAGTACTTC.

The J gene is TRBJ2-5, the V gene TRBV19; tentatively, D is TRBD2 (6 bases). The CDR3 has 16 amino acids. Trimming cost V 1 base and J 5 bases, with 17 bases left between them. Germline V gene sequence: CDR1 LNHDA, CDR2 SQIVND (reference sequence). CDR3 sequence reads: CASSIAGGVRGETQYF. The CDR3 region has the DNA TGTGCCAGTAGTATAGCCGGCGGGGTGCGTGGGGAGACCCAGTACTTC.

The chain couples TRBV19 to TRBJ2-3, with 12 bases lining up with TRBD2. This CDR3 contains 16 residues. Per germline, CDR1 LNHDA and CDR2 SQIVND (reference sequence). After removal of 6 bases from V and 5 bases from J, the junction contained 9 bases not matched to a gene. CDR3 DNA sequence: TGTGCCAGTAGCCCCGGGCTAGCGGGAGGGGTAGATACGCAGTATTTT. Protein sequence: CASSPGLAGGVDTQYF.

This chain uses TRBV6-6 with TRBJ2-7, with D tentatively TRBD2 (5 bases). Germline V lookup: CDR1 MNHNY, CDR2 SVGAGI (reference sequence). Trimming removed 5 bases from V and 3 bases from J, with 5 bases in between. This CDR3 has 11 residues. Written as DNA, the CDR3 is TGTGCCAGCAGTGCGGGCTACGAGCAGTACTTC. It encodes CASSAGYEQYF.

The chain is built from TRBV4-2 and TRBJ2-3, with TRBD2 identical over 9 bases. The CDR3 runs to 16 residues. Trimming removed 5 bases from V and 3 bases from J; junction bases left unmatched: 9. In germline, CDR1 is LGHNA, CDR2 YNFKEQ. The CDR3 reads CASSENGLALTDTQYF. The CDR3 nucleotides are TGTGCCAGCAGCGAGAACGGACTAGCGCTGACAGATACGCAGTATTTT.

The rearrangement joins TRBV3-1 (or the pseudogene TRBV3-2) to TRBJ1-1; D unresolved. Germline lookup yields CDR1 LGHDT and CDR2 YNNKEL (reference sequence). The CDR3 is 12 amino acids. V lost 2 bases to trimming and J lost 1 base, with 2 bases between them. CDR3 nucleotide sequence: TGTGCCAGCAGCCAACGGAACACTGAAGCTTTCTTT. It is translated as CASSQRNTEAFF.

The chain employs TRBV3-1 (or the pseudogene TRBV3-2) and TRBJ2-1, with TRBD1 matching 10 bases. The CDR3 covers 15 residues. CDR1 is LGHDT and CDR2 is YNNKEL in the germline V gene (reference sequence). Trimming at V came to 4 bases and at J to 3 bases, leaving 3 bases not matched to a gene. The CDR3 loop reads CASSLRDRGYNEQFF. DNA for the CDR3: TGTGCCAGCAGCCTACGGGACAGGGGCTACAATGAGCAGTTCTTC.

The chain uses TRBV10-2 and TRBJ2-3, with 13 bases that match TRBD2. Trimming took 6 bases from V and 4 from J; bases not matched to a gene: 4. From germline, CDR1 is WSHSY and CDR2 SAAADI. This CDR3 spans 15 amino acids. CDR3 protein: CASRTSGGAADTQYF. CDR3 nucleotide sequence: TGCGCCAGCAGAACTAGCGGGGGGGCCGCAGATACGCAGTATTTT.

This clone was seen a single time. The chain links TRBV27 to TRBJ2-2; TRBD2 matches 8 bases. This CDR3 has 14 amino acids. V shed 3 bases, J shed 5 bases, and the junction held 2 bases outside the gene matches. Germline V gene data show CDR1 as MNHEY and CDR2 as SMNVEV (reference sequence). The CDR3 loop reads CASSFGGRTGELFF. CDR3 bases: TGTGCCAGCAGTTTCGGCGGGAGGACCGGGGAGCTGTTTTTT.

The chain has TRBV19 and TRBJ1-4; TRBD1 aligns across 7 bases. This CDR3 has 15 residues. CDR1 and CDR2 from the germline V gene are LNHDA and SQIVND (reference sequence). The V segment lost 9 bases and the J segment 1 base; nucleotides outside the gene matches: 8. CDR3 sequence: CASIDRAGTNEKLFF. The CDR3, as DNA: TGTGCCAGCATCGACAGGGCCGGAACTAATGAAAAACTGTTTTTT.

CDR3 amino acids: CASSVGLGEGEQFF. The DNA of the CDR3 is TGTGCCAGCAGCGTAGGGTTGGGGGAGGGTGAGCAGTTCTTC. The gene calls are TRBV9 and TRBJ2-1; TRBD2 agrees at 7 bases. From germline, CDR1 is SGDLS and CDR2 YYNGEE. There are 14 residues in the CDR3. V lost 0 bases to trimming and J lost 9 bases; unmatched junction nucleotides: 6.

The rearrangement joins TRBV11-2 to TRBJ2-7; 13 nucleotides line up with TRBD2. V shed 6 bases, J shed 4 bases, and the junction held 9 bases outside the gene matches. The CDR3 extends over 16 amino acids. Germline values: CDR1 SGHAT, CDR2 FQNNGV. The CDR3 region has the DNA TGTGCCAGCAGTTCACTAGCGGGAGGGCCCCAATACGAGCAGTACTTC. This codes for CASSSLAGGPQYEQYF.

The rearrangement uses TRBV11-2 and TRBJ1-2; TRBD1 matches 7 bases. CDR1 is SGHAT and CDR2 is FQNNGV in the germline V gene. This CDR3 contains 13 residues. Unmatched junction bases numbered 4, after V lost 3 bases and J lost 6 bases. CDR3 coding DNA: TGTGCCAGCAGCTTGACAGGGAGAGATGGCTACACCTTC. Translated: CASSLTGRDGYTF.

The V call is TRBV10-3, the J call TRBJ1-2; 8 bases fit TRBD1. Germline CDR1 and CDR2: ENHRY and SYGVKD. The ends lost 5 bases at V and 7 bases at J; junction bases unmatched: 6. This CDR3 is built from 13 residues. CDR3 in amino acids: CAISPGQGRGYTF. CDR3 in DNA: TGTGCCATCAGTCCAGGACAGGGCCGTGGCTACACCTTC.

This rearrangement joins TRBV5-5 to TRBJ1-1; D may be TRBD1 (6 bases). This CDR3 is built from 14 residues. Germline V gene data show CDR1 as SGHKS and CDR2 as YYEKEE (reference sequence). The ends were cut back, 3 bases at V and 1 base at J, with 10 bases in the middle. The CDR3 sequence: CASSSWGPNTEAFF. As DNA, the CDR3 is TGTGCCAGCAGCTCGTGGGGGCCGAACACTGAAGCTTTCTTT.

The rearrangement joins TRBV19 to TRBJ1-2, with TRBD1 as a possible D gene (6 bases). Looked up from germline, CDR1 is LNHDA and CDR2 is SQIVND (reference sequence). The CDR3 is 13 amino acids. The germline V and J ends were trimmed by 3 bases and 3 bases, with 8 bases remaining between them. The chain's CDR3 is CASSIGGHYGYTF. CDR3 DNA sequence: TGTGCCAGTAGTATTGGGGGCCACTATGGCTACACCTTC. Based on the CDR3 plus reference TRBV19 and TRBJ1-2, the full variable domain is DGGITQSPKYLFRKEGQNVTLSCEQNLNHDAMYWYRQDPGQGLRLIYYSQIVNDFQKGDIAEGYSVSREKKESFPLTVTSAQKNPTAFYLCASSIGGHYGYTFGSGTRLTVV.

The genes are TRBV6-6 and TRBJ1-1; the D gene is possibly TRBD1 (6 bases). The germline CDR1 and CDR2 sequences are MNHNY and SVGAGI (reference sequence). This CDR3 spans 16 amino acids. The V and J ends lost 5 bases and 6 bases respectively, with 22 bases between them. The CDR3 sequence is CASSNRGAVGSAEAFF. CDR3 bases: TGTGCCAGCAGTAACCGGGGGGCCGTTGGGTCCGCTGAAGCTTTCTTT.

V and J are TRBV10-3 and TRBJ2-2; the D gene is possibly TRBD1 (6 bases). The germline V gene has CDR1 ENHRY and CDR2 SYGVKD. The CDR3 is 14 amino acids. V lost 8 bases to trimming and J lost 0 bases, with 10 bases between them. DNA of the CDR3: TGTGCCATCCCACAGGGAACGAACACCGGGGAGCTGTTTTTT. Its protein product is CAIPQGTNTGELFF.

This chain uses TRBV6-5 with TRBJ2-5; 12 bases are a match to TRBD2. V was pared by 5 bases and J by 6 bases, with 7 bases of the junction left unmatched. CDR1 is MNHEY and CDR2 is SVGAGI in the germline V gene. CDR3 size: 15 residues. The chain's CDR3 is CASSLETSGGQTQYF. In nucleotides, the CDR3 is TGTGCCAGCAGTCTGGAGACTAGCGGGGGACAGACCCAGTACTTC.

This chain uses TRBV7-9 with TRBJ2-2; the match to TRBD2 covers 13 bases. CDR1 is SEHNR, CDR2 FQNEAQ, per germline (reference sequence). There are 18 residues in the CDR3. V lost 0 bases, J lost 3 bases, and 4 bases stayed unmatched. CDR3: CASSLADGLAGDTGELFF. CDR3 nucleotides: TGTGCCAGCAGCTTAGCGGATGGACTAGCGGGGGACACCGGGGAGCTGTTTTTT.

Only one count was recorded for this clone. V gene TRBV18 combines with J gene TRBJ1-1; possibly TRBD1 for D (6 bases). CDR3 length equals 16 residues. V was trimmed by 0 bases and J by 3 bases, leaving 14 bases between them. CDR1 and CDR2 (germline): KGHSH, LQKENI. As DNA, the CDR3 is TGTGCCAGCTCACCACCCTCCGTGGGGGCTGACACTGAAGCTTTCTTT. Its translation: CASSPPSVGADTEAFF.

The sample holds many counts of this clone. The gene calls are TRBV4-2 and TRBJ2-7, with a possible D match to TRBD2 (5 bases). V shed 1 base and J shed 7 bases, with 17 bases lying between them. CDR3 length: 15 residues. The germline CDR1 and CDR2 sequences are LGHNA and YNFKEQ. The CDR3 is CASSQVVLGSGEQYF. The DNA for the CDR3 is TGTGCCAGCAGCCAAGTGGTTTTGGGGAGTGGAGAGCAGTACTTC.

This clone appeared once. This chain links TRBV5-4 with TRBJ1-6; 10 nucleotides agree with TRBD1. CDR3 length: 14 amino acids. The trim removed 8 bases at V and 7 bases at J, leaving 6 bases unmatched. The V gene's germline CDR1 is SGHNT and CDR2 YYREEE (reference sequence). The CDR3 DNA follows: TGTGCCAGTTCCGGGACAGGGGAAAATTCACCCCTCCACTTT. Translation gives CASSGTGENSPLHF. The complete variable domain, with remaining parts taken from reference TRBV5-4 and TRBJ1-6, reads ETGVTQSPTHLIKTRGQQVTLRCSSQSGHNTVSWYQQALGQGPQFIFQYYREEENGRGNFPPRFSGLQFPNYSSELNVNALELDDSALYLCASSGTGENSPLHFGNGTRLTVT.

The V call is TRBV7-9, the J call TRBJ2-7; 9 bases are shared with TRBD2. Germline values: CDR1 SEHNR, CDR2 FQNEAQ (reference sequence). The J segment lost 7 bases and the V segment lost 5 bases, leaving 6 bases of the junction unmatched. CDR3 size: 13 residues. CDR3 in DNA: TGTGCCAGCAGCCCCAGCGGGAGGCGGGAGCAGTACTTC. It yields the protein CASSPSGRREQYF.

The gene calls are TRBV11-2 and TRBJ2-7; D call uncertain. CDR3 length equals 13 residues. Between the trimmed V and J ends, which lost 5 bases and 2 bases, there was a span of 10 bases. Per germline, CDR1 SGHAT and CDR2 FQNNGV. CDR3 bases: TGTGCCAGCAGCCGCGACTCTCCCTACGAGCAGTACTTC. Translating gives CASSRDSPYEQYF.